This T cell receptor (beta chain) was found in a study of blood T cell repertoires in COVID-19. At the level of the study: Acute and convalescent COVID-19 samples came from the United States, Italy and Spain.

CDR3 length: 15 residues. The germline V gene encodes CDR1 PRHDT and CDR2 FYEKMQ (reference sequence). V lost 5 bases and J 1 base, leaving 15 bases between the germline ends. In the authors' workflow: From reference gene primer amplification, estimates of nucleated cell counts were derived. Sequencing used immunoSEQ multiplex PCR; TCRdb keeps in-frame clones, though not all of them. The V and J calls and clone size were taken over from that table, and D and trimming were inferred from the DNA. In the table there are tens of thousands of clones, around nine tenths of which are singletons. The source is a man older than 75 with acute or convalescent COVID-19. The specimen sequenced was peripheral blood. V and J are TRBV13 and TRBJ2-7; tentative D call: TRBD2 (6 bases). The CDR3 bases are TGTGCCAGCAGCGCCCGAGGCGGGACTTCCTACGAGCAGTACTTC. Its translation is CASSARGGTSYEQYF.